Listed below are T cell receptor beta chains from one sample, sequenced in a study of human T cells and chemical hapten exposure. TCRdb itself ran the RACE reads through MiXCR, one entry per CDR3 protein. The sample carries about 26,000 distinct CDR3 sequences, around a tenth recorded once. The starting material was whole blood, obtained in connection with sensitization to the hapten diphenylcyclopropenone (DPC). Receptors originate from a man aged 25-45 years with alopecia areata. Some clones in this sample may be carry-over from other donors' samples. Each CDR3 is given with its conserved first and last residue. The order of the fields is CDR3 protein, V gene, clone size, J gene. A clone size is listed for some rows: how often the clone was seen (once, few, many), or a class if it is expanded.

CASSLEQGYNEQFF | TRBV7-9 | many | TRBJ2-1
CSAPSGEAGNTIYF | TRBV20-1 | few | TRBJ1-3
CASSFEVDLQGYGYTF | TRBV12-3/TRBV12-4 | many | TRBJ1-2
CASSQEADREETQYF | TRBV3-1 | NA | TRBJ2-5
CASSDKGQHPFSGANVLTF | TRBV7-2 | few | TRBJ2-6
CASSIGTSPSNQPQHF | TRBV5-8 | many | TRBJ1-5
CASSPGTLNTEAFF | TRBV9 | NA | TRBJ1-1
CASSAEVSNQPQHF | TRBV2 | NA | TRBJ1-5
CASSQGGSYGYTF | TRBV7-2 | many | TRBJ1-2
CASSPQEGTEAFF | TRBV18 | NA | TRBJ1-1
CSARLATGVETQYF | TRBV20-1 | many | TRBJ2-5
CASSLNVPGRRSNYGYTF | TRBV11-3 | NA | TRBJ1-2
CSVRGHPKGSQETQYF | TRBV29-1 | NA | TRBJ2-5
CASSYSEIQETQYF | TRBV6-5 | few | TRBJ2-5
CASSYPQGGVDTEAFF | TRBV6-2/TRBV6-3 | many | TRBJ1-1
CASSGQGITDTQYF | TRBV6-2/TRBV6-3 | many | TRBJ2-3
CAWTLRDGLNTEAFF | TRBV30 | many | TRBJ1-1
CASTGFYGYTF | TRBV21-1 | many | TRBJ1-2
CASRTVGTPAGANVLTF | TRBV12-3/TRBV12-4 | few | TRBJ2-6
CASSASGTAISYEQYF | TRBV18 | many | TRBJ2-7
CASSYSTAMAGATNYGYTF | TRBV6-6 | many | TRBJ1-2
CASSESGTFYNEQFF | TRBV25-1 | many | TRBJ2-1
CASSTALAGGLYNEQFF | TRBV19 | many | TRBJ2-1
CSVEDGSPGGYGYTF | TRBV29-1 | few | TRBJ1-2
CASSLPWTSGSPNEQFF | TRBV27 | few | TRBJ2-1
CAISGGPNTEAFF | TRBV10-3 | few | TRBJ1-1
CASSLTPGANVLTF | TRBV27 | medium-sized | TRBJ2-6
CSVALGTSQETQYF | TRBV29-1 | many | TRBJ2-5
CASSLTDAPRRGNWAFF | TRBV6-5 | many | TRBJ1-1
CASSSQGGDNQPQHF | TRBV7-2 | few | TRBJ1-5
CASSQDPLSGANVLTF | TRBV4-3 | many | TRBJ2-6
CASNQAGGTNTQYF | TRBV14 | few | TRBJ2-3
CASSDNSDRRGYTF | TRBV4-3 | few | TRBJ1-2
CASSWPASGAPTDTQYF | TRBV7-9 | few | TRBJ2-3
CASSRWQENTGELFF | TRBV3-1 | few | TRBJ2-2
CASSEGQATDTQYF | TRBV6-4 | many | TRBJ2-3
CASSHPKETPYYNEQFF | TRBV7-9 | NA | TRBJ2-1
CSASTSGRAEVGQFF | TRBV29-1 | few | TRBJ2-1
CASSPSATNEKLFF | TRBV7-9 | few | TRBJ1-4
CASSLGTGFTYEQYF | TRBV11-2 | few | TRBJ2-7
CASSENLSNYGYTF | TRBV6-1 | many | TRBJ1-2
CASSRGNVYQETQYF | TRBV11-2 | many | TRBJ2-5
CTSSLRTDRMDQPQHF | TRBV18 | few | TRBJ1-5
CASSYSSVGTSSGIEQYF | TRBV6-6 | many | TRBJ2-7
CASRGTGAYEQYF | TRBV12-3/TRBV12-4 | many | TRBJ2-7